This record looks at one T cell receptor beta chain sequence and its context. The treatment here: preoperative locoregional IRX-2 cytokine immunotherapy. Patients received preoperative, locoregional IRX-2 cytokine immunotherapy in a phase Ib study. This sample stems from a study of preoperative IRX-2 immunotherapy in early breast cancer. Trimming cost V 5 bases and J 0 bases, with 22 bases left between them. Germline assignment: CDR1 MRHNA and CDR2 SNTAGT. The CDR3 runs to 18 residues. Clones were read by immunoSEQ multiplex PCR, and TCRdb kept only the in-frame ones, dropping some. The repertoire holds about 98,000 clones, with 86% as singletons.

This specimen consisted of tumor tissue, obtained after IRX-2 immunotherapy. The receptor comes from a human donor with breast cancer. The chain uses TRBV6-4 and TRBJ1-1; D gene unclear. For the CDR3, the DNA is TGTGCCAGCAGTTACTTGGGCCCCGACGGGTGGATGAACACTGAAGCTTTCTTT. It specifies CASSYLGPDGWMNTEAFF.